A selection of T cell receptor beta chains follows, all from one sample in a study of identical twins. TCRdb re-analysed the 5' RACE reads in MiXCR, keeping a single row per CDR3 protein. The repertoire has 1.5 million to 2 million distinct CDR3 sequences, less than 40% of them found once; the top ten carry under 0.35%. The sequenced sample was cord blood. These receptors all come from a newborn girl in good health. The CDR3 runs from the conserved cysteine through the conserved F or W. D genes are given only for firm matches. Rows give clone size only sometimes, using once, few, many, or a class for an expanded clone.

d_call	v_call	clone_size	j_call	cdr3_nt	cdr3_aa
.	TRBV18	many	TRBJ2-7	TGTGCCAGCTCACCCGACAGGTCCTCCTACGAGCAGTACTTC	CASSPDRSSYEQYF
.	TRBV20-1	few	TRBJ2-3	TGCAGTGCTAGTCGGAGTTCCACAGATACGCAGTATTTT	CSASRSSTDTQYF
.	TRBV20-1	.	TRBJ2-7	TGCAGCCTTATTGAGGGTCCCTGCGAGCAGTACTTC	CSLIEGPCEQYF
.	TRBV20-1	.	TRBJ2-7	TGCAGTGCTTTCCACTCCTACAATGAGCAGTACTTC	CSAFHSYNEQYF
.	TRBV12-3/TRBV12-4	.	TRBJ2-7	TGTGCCAGCAGTTTTAGCACTAGCACCTACGAGCAGTACTTC	CASSFSTSTYEQYF
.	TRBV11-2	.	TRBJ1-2	TGTGCCAGCAGCATGACAGGAGTCTATGGCTACACCTTC	CASSMTGVYGYTF
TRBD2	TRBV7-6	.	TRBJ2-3	TGTGCCAGCAGCTTATTGAGCGGGGGGCTCCGGACAGATACGCAGTATTTT	CASSLLSGGLRTDTQYF
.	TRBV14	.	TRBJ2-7	TGTGCCAGCAGGGGAAGGGACTCCTACGAGCGGTACTTC	CASRGRDSYERYF
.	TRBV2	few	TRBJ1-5	TGTGCCAGCAGTGGGTTTGGACAGTCAGGGCAGCCCCAGCATTTT	CASSGFGQSGQPQHF
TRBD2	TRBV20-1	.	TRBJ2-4	TGCAGTGCTACGGGGGCTACCGGGACTAGCGGCCTTCTAGCCAAAAACATTCAGTACTTC	CSATGATGTSGLLAKNIQYF
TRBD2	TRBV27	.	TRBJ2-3	TGTGCCAGCAGTTGGTGGGAGGGGAGCACAGATACGCAGTATTTT	CASSWWEGSTDTQYF
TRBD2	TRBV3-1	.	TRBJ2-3	TGTGCCAGCAGCCCCGGGACTAGACCCTCGGATACGCAGTATTTT	CASSPGTRPSDTQYF